These 7 T cell receptor beta chains were all obtained from the same sample, sequenced in a study of OX40 agonist ivuxolimab in advanced cancers. The table came from immunoSEQ multiplex PCR; TCRdb's copy has only in-frame clones and leaves some out. The sample has about 68,000 clones, 70% to 85% seen once. The specimen was CD4+ or CD8+ T cells sorted from blood, collected in a trial of the OX40 agonist ivuxolimab. Every receptor here comes from an adult with an advanced solid tumor such as melanoma, head and neck, liver or kidney cancer.

Worth noting for this clone: No conserved phenylalanine or tryptophan is present at the end of the CDR3, so a read error is the likely explanation. The DNA is omitted, as the CDR3 cannot be located on it reliably, and the CDR3 follows TCRdb's listing. V usage is TRBV7-3 and J usage is TRBJ2-7; the DNA was not used to check the table's D call, TRBD2. CDR1 is SGHTA, CDR2 FQGTGA, per germline. The CDR3 numbers 12 amino acids, ends counted. This chain's CDR3 is CASSNPREVGFA.

J is TRBJ2-5 and V is TRBV7-3; tentatively, D is TRBD2 (6 bases). The germline V and J ends were trimmed by 4 bases and 5 bases, with 11 bases remaining between them. The CDR3 sequence is 13 residues long. CDR1 is SGHTA and CDR2 is FQGTGA in the germline V gene. The CDR3 loop reads CASSSSGGETQYF. CDR3 nucleotides: TGTGCCAGCAGCTCTTCCGGGGGTGAGACCCAGTACTTC.

This clone has a handful of counts. This sequence joins TRBV5-1 and TRBJ1-1; TRBD1 aligns across 8 bases. Losses at the gene ends were 3 bases for V and 0 bases for J; bases not matched to a gene: 7. There are 16 residues in the CDR3. Germline V CDR1 and CDR2: SGHRS, YFSETQ. The CDR3 DNA reads as TGCGCCAGCAGCTCCGGACAGGGCGGCGTGAACACTGAAGCTTTCTTT. Amino acids: CASSSGQGGVNTEAFF. Complete variable domain (other parts from reference TRBV5-1 and TRBJ1-1): KAGVTQTPRYLIKTRGQQVTLSCSPISGHRSVSWYQQTPGQGLQFLFEYFSETQRNKGNFPGRFSGRQFSNSRSEMNVSTLELGDSALYLCASSSGQGGVNTEAFFGQGTRLTVV.

The J gene is TRBJ1-2, the V gene TRBV7-9, with D unresolved. The CDR3 spans 14 residues. Deletions cut 5 bases from V and 1 base from J, with 11 bases between. Looked up from germline, CDR1 is SEHNR and CDR2 is FQNEAQ (reference sequence). The CDR3 DNA reads as TGTGCCAGCAGCCCGAGACCGAATAACTATGGCTACACCTTC. Its protein is CASSPRPNNYGYTF.

The chain is built from TRBV29-1 and TRBJ1-1; the match to TRBD1 covers 7 bases. In germline, CDR1 is SQVTM, CDR2 ANQGSEA. The junction had 6 bases not matched to a gene; V was cut back by 2 bases and J by 0 bases. The length of the CDR3 is 15 residues. CDR3 DNA: TGCAGCGTTGAATCCCCCACAGGGGTGAACACTGAAGCTTTCTTT. Its protein is CSVESPTGVNTEAFF.

The gene calls are TRBV6-5 and TRBJ1-2; 8 bases fit TRBD1. Per the germline V gene, CDR1 is MNHEY and CDR2 is SVGAGI. This CDR3 contains 12 residues. Trimming removed 5 bases from V and 8 bases from J; junction bases left unmatched: 4. CDR3 in amino acids: CASSGQGKGYTF. CDR3 in DNA: TGTGCCAGCAGTGGACAGGGAAAAGGCTACACCTTC.

V is TRBV11-2 and J is TRBJ1-3, with a possible D match to TRBD1 (5 bases). CDR3 length: 16 residues. Between the trimmed V and J ends, which lost 1 base and 0 bases, there was a span of 10 bases. CDR1 is SGHAT, CDR2 FQNNGV, per germline. CDR3 coding DNA: TGTGCCAGCAGCTTAGTAAGGGGCTCCTCTGGAAACACCATATATTTT. Its protein product is CASSLVRGSSGNTIYF.